This passage covers 18 T cell receptor beta chains from one sample sequenced in a study of blood T cell repertoires in COVID-19 (dated by TCRdb to about 2020). Preparation of the library involved the immunoSEQ multiplex PCR assay. The table was pulled from immuneACCESS by TCRdb, which kept in-frame rearrangements only. Such tables lose some clones; where checked, under half of the loss comes from unresolved V genes, and the rest has no known cause. The sample includes over 35,000 clones, with about two thirds observed a single time. The top ten constitute approximately 6.2% of the sample. Sequencing input: peripheral blood. Receptor source: a man of 80 years or more with acute or convalescent COVID-19.

The V gene is TRBV12-3 or TRBV12-4, the J gene TRBJ2-1; D remains ambiguous. The CDR3 is made up of 12 amino acids. V lost 6 bases, J lost 2 bases, and 5 bases lay in between. This chain's CDR3 is CASSRPYNEQFF. In DNA form, the CDR3 reads TGTGCCAGCAGCAGGCCCTACAATGAGCAGTTCTTC.

The rearrangement links TRBV13 to TRBJ2-1; D perhaps matches TRBD1 (5 bases). The CDR3 runs 16 residues. CDR1 PRHDT and CDR2 FYEKMQ come from the germline V gene (reference sequence). Trimming stripped 5 bases from V and 3 bases from J, with 17 bases between. The CDR3 DNA sequence: TGTGCCAGCAGCGGCATCAGGGTGGCCAACTACAATGAGCAGTTCTTC. This codes for CASSGIRVANYNEQFF.

The V gene is TRBV19, the J gene TRBJ2-1, with 12 nucleotides matching TRBD2. V lost 0 bases, J lost 4 bases, and 10 bases stayed unmatched. Germline V gene lookup returns CDR1 LNHDA and CDR2 SQIVND (reference sequence). The CDR3 totals 19 residues. The CDR3 nucleotides are TGTGCCAGTAGTATAGATTGGCCTAGCGGGGGGGCCTGGTACAATGAGCAGTTCTTC. It specifies CASSIDWPSGGAWYNEQFF.

The chain recombines TRBV9 with TRBJ1-2; D is ambiguous. Trimming took off 4 bases at V and 7 bases at J, with 17 bases between the two ends. CDR3 size: 14 residues. Germline values: CDR1 SGDLS, CDR2 YYNGEE. The CDR3 loop is CASSPLPGLGGYTF. CDR3 nucleotides: TGTGCCAGCAGCCCCCTACCGGGTTTGGGTGGCTACACCTTC.

The gene calls are TRBV6-4 and TRBJ2-4; TRBD2 agrees at 10 bases. The V gene end was trimmed by 0 bases and the J gene end by 1 base; junction bases not matched to a gene: 15. CDR1 and CDR2 from the germline V gene are MRHNA and SNTAGT. This CDR3 has 21 residues. The CDR3 here is CASSDSTGKAGGPVAKNIQYF. The CDR3 DNA reads TGTGCCAGCAGTGACTCGACTGGGAAAGCGGGGGGGCCCGTGGCCAAAAACATTCAGTACTTC.

The chain couples TRBV28 to TRBJ2-1; the D gene is possibly TRBD2 (7 bases). CDR1 is MDHEN and CDR2 is SYDVKM in the germline V gene. The CDR3 totals 15 residues. Between the trimmed V and J ends, which lost 4 bases and 9 bases, there was a span of 19 bases. CDR3 sequence reads: CASSSPGGGWSEQFF. CDR3 sequence (DNA): TGTGCCAGCAGTTCCCCGGGGGGCGGGTGGAGTGAGCAGTTCTTC.

The V call is TRBV9, the J call TRBJ2-1; 8 bases map to TRBD2. Germline V gene lookup returns CDR1 SGDLS and CDR2 YYNGEE. V was clipped by 4 bases and J by 0 bases; unmatched bases: 3. The CDR3 has 15 amino acids. The CDR3 coding sequence is TGTGCCAGCAGCCCCCGGGAGGGCTCCTACAATGAGCAGTTCTTC. Protein sequence: CASSPREGSYNEQFF.

The CDR3 DNA sequence: TGTGCCAGCAGCGACAGGGATTCACCCCTCCACTTT. This translates into CASSDRDSPLHF. The chain combines TRBV7-9 with TRBJ1-6; 7 nucleotides line up with TRBD1. Losses at the gene ends were 5 bases for V and 8 bases for J; bases not matched to a gene: 0. CDR3 length: 12 residues. The germline gives CDR1 SEHNR, CDR2 FQNEAQ (reference sequence).

The rearrangement uses TRBV21-1 and TRBJ2-3; the D call of TRBD2 is as the table states it, not checked on the DNA. TRBV21-1 is a pseudogene locus. The CDR3 runs 18 residues. The chain's CDR3 is CASSKAVGGERWGDTQYF. The CDR3 nucleotides are TGTGCCAGCAGCAAAGCGGTCGGTGGCGAGCGGTGGGGAGATACGCAGTATTTT.

This clone was recorded only once. V usage is TRBV6-2 or TRBV6-3 and J usage is TRBJ2-3; possible D gene TRBD1, 8 bases. The CDR3 extends over 15 amino acids. In germline, CDR1 is MNHEY, CDR2 SVGEGT. V lost 6 bases and J 6 bases, leaving 19 bases between the germline ends. The CDR3 loop is CASSHPDREGDTQYF. CDR3 DNA: TGTGCCAGCAGCCACCCGGACAGGGAGGGGGATACGCAGTATTTT.

The chain joins TRBV6-1 to TRBJ1-2, with TRBD1 matching over 7 bases. Per germline, CDR1 MNHNS and CDR2 SASEGT. The CDR3 is 17 residues long. Losses at the gene ends were 2 bases for V and 1 base for J; bases not matched to a gene: 10. The CDR3 reads CASSENFETGINYGYTF. The CDR3 bases are TGTGCCAGCAGTGAAAACTTCGAGACAGGGATTAACTATGGCTACACCTTC.

The chain uses TRBV9 and TRBJ1-3; 7 bases are shared with TRBD1. Germline V gene data show CDR1 as SGDLS and CDR2 as YYNGEE. This CDR3 spans 16 amino acids. The junction had 3 bases not matched to a gene; V was cut back by 0 bases and J by 0 bases. CDR3 bases: TGTGCCAGCAGCGTAGAGGGACAGAGCTCTGGAAACACCATATATTTT. It is translated as CASSVEGQSSGNTIYF.

The genes are TRBV4-3 and TRBJ2-7; 9 nucleotides align to TRBD2. CDR3 length: 16 residues. Germline trimming cut 1 base from V and 5 bases from J; bases unmatched to any gene: 9. Germline CDR1 LGHNA, CDR2 YSLEER. The CDR3: CASSQVAGVFRNEQYF. CDR3 sequence (DNA): TGCGCCAGCAGCCAAGTAGCGGGAGTATTTAGGAACGAGCAGTACTTC.

This clone was picked up a small number of times. The gene calls are TRBV3-1 (or the pseudogene TRBV3-2) and TRBJ2-7, with D possibly matching TRBD2 (6 bases). The CDR3 length is 16 residues. Germline CDR1 LGHDT, CDR2 YNNKEL (reference sequence). V lost 4 bases and J lost 5, with 21 bases in between. The CDR3 sequence: CASSRVGTGDSHEQYF. The CDR3 region has the DNA TGTGCCAGCAGCCGCGTCGGGACGGGGGATAGCCACGAGCAGTACTTC.

The gene calls are TRBV6-1 and TRBJ1-2, with a possible D match to TRBD1 (6 bases). The CDR3 extends over 15 amino acids. The V end lost 3 bases, the J end lost 4 bases, and 15 bases lay between the germline ends. CDR1 is MNHNS, CDR2 SASEGT, per germline. The CDR3 bases are TGTGCCAGCAGTGATAGGGGGACGGGGTTCTATGGCTACACCTTC. Protein sequence: CASSDRGTGFYGYTF.

CDR3 amino acids: CASSIGTSGSTPYEQYF. In DNA, the CDR3 is TGCGCCAGCAGCATCGGGACTAGCGGGAGTACCCCCTACGAGCAGTACTTC. V is TRBV5-1 and J is TRBJ2-7; 14 bases are a match to TRBD2. CDR1 SGHRS and CDR2 YFSETQ come from the germline V gene. The CDR3 length is 17 residues. J was trimmed by 2 bases and V by 4 bases; bases with no gene match: 8.

The chain recombines TRBV5-6 with TRBJ2-7; tentative D call: TRBD1 (6 bases). Germline V gene sequence: CDR1 SGHDT, CDR2 YYEEEE. The CDR3 length is 13 residues. V dropped 3 bases and J dropped 9 bases, with 16 bases sitting between them. The CDR3 region has the DNA TGTGCCAGCAGCTGGGGACACCTCCCGGGGCAGTACTTC. It yields the protein CASSWGHLPGQYF.

In this sample, this clone turned up once. The CDR3, as DNA: TGCGCCAGCAGTTCGAACGGGGTTGAGGTATACGAGCAGTACTTC. This gives the protein CASSSNGVEVYEQYF. This chain uses TRBV23-1 with TRBJ2-7, with TRBD2 as a possible D gene (5 bases). TRBV23-1 has ORF status, its function being uncertain. This CDR3 spans 15 amino acids. V was cut by 5 bases and J by 4 bases, with 18 bases left in between.